The rows below give T cell receptor beta chains drawn from one sample of a study of regulatory T cells in long-lasting Graves disease. Via MiXCR, TCRdb re-called the multiplex PCR reads, giving one row per CDR3 protein. The repertoire holds hundreds of thousands of distinct CDR3 sequences, with about 15% as singletons. These same data were also listed under a study on T cells in Graves' hyperthyroidism and ophthalmopathy.

The source was peripheral blood mononuclear cells (PBMCs), collected at new diagnosis, from a patient treated with antithyroid drugs. These receptors originate from a woman aged 30 to 39 with Graves disease. CDR3s include the opening cysteine and the closing phenylalanine or tryptophan. Fields, in order: clone size, D gene, V gene, J gene, CDR3 DNA, CDR3 protein. The D gene is left open where the match is weak. Some rows have no size entry. The others give once, few or many, or a class for an expanded clone.

>few|NA|TRBV6-9|TRBJ2-3
TGTGCCAGCAGTTACCGCCAGGGTCGAACAGATACGCAGTATTTT
CASSYRQGRTDTQYF
>NA|TRBD1|TRBV7-9|TRBJ2-2
TGTGCCAGCAGCCGGACCTTCGGGACAGGGGTCACCGGGGAGCTGTTTTTT
CASSRTFGTGVTGELFF
>few|TRBD1|TRBV6-1|TRBJ2-7
TGTGCCAGCAGTGGGACAGGGCCCGACGAGCAGTACTTC
CASSGTGPDEQYF
>NA|NA|TRBV2|TRBJ1-4
TGTGCCAGCGGGCGGGAAACTAATGAAAAACTGTTTTTT
CASGRETNEKLFF
>NA|NA|TRBV12-3/TRBV12-4|TRBJ1-3
TGTGCCAGTGACGGGGGGTCAGGGACTGGAAACACCATATATTTT
CASDGGSGTGNTIYF
>few|NA|TRBV20-1|TRBJ1-6
TGCAGTGCTAGGGCCCAGGTCGGGAATTCACCCCTCCACTTT
CSARAQVGNSPLHF
>NA|TRBD2|TRBV20-1|TRBJ2-1
TGCAGTGCTAGAGATTTTAGGCGGGAGTCCTACAATGAGCGGTTCTTC
CSARDFRRESYNERFF
>many|TRBD2|TRBV7-9|TRBJ2-7
TGTGCCAGCAGGACTAGCGGGAGTAGCGACGAGCAGTACTTC
CASRTSGSSDEQYF
>many|TRBD1|TRBV27|TRBJ1-2
TGTGCCAGCAGTTCCAGACAGGGTGTCAGCTACTATGGCTACACCTTC
CASSSRQGVSYYGYTF
>many|TRBD1|TRBV20-1|TRBJ1-6
TGCAGTGCTCGGACAGGGAAAGTCTCCTATAATTCACCCCTCCACTTT
CSARTGKVSYNSPLHF
>few|TRBD2|TRBV5-1|TRBJ2-7
TGCGCCAGCAGCTTGGAGACTAGCGGGAGGGGGAGGCAGTACTTC
CASSLETSGRGRQYF
>few|TRBD2|TRBV6-2/TRBV6-3|TRBJ2-1
TGTGCCAGCAGTTACTCCTTTATAGCGGGAGCTTACAATGAGCAGTTCTTC
CASSYSFIAGAYNEQFF
>many|NA|TRBV28|TRBJ2-7
TGTGCCAGCCGGCAAAGCTCCTACGAGCAGTACTTC
CASRQSSYEQYF
>many|NA|TRBV28|TRBJ2-2
TGTGCCAGCGGCTCATCCCGCTACACCGGGGAGCTGTTTTTT
CASGSSRYTGELFF
>NA|NA|TRBV7-8|TRBJ2-1
TGTGCCAGCAGCTTACCAGACGAGGAGGGCCGGGATGAGCAGTTCTTC
CASSLPDEEGRDEQFF
>few|TRBD1|TRBV12-3/TRBV12-4|TRBJ2-2
TGTGCCAGCAGTCCCACAGGGGCGAACACCGGGGAGCTGTTTTTT
CASSPTGANTGELFF
>many|NA|TRBV28|TRBJ2-2
TGTGCCAGCAGCGTTATGGGAGGTCCCGGAGGGGAGCTGTTTTTT
CASSVMGGPGGELFF
>NA|NA|TRBV4-2|TRBJ2-7
TGTGCCAGCAGCCAAGATCGGTTCGAAGGGCGGTCCTACGAGCAGTACTTC
CASSQDRFEGRSYEQYF
>NA|NA|TRBV18|TRBJ2-7
TGTGCCAGCTCACCACCAGGGGGGTCTTCCTACGAGCAGTACTTC
CASSPPGGSSYEQYF
>many|TRBD1|TRBV28|TRBJ2-1
TGTGCCAGCATCATCCGCAGGGGGAAATACAATGAGCAGTTCTTC
CASIIRRGKYNEQFF
>NA|NA|TRBV18|TRBJ2-1
TGTGCCAGCTCACCCTTTGATGAGCAGTTCTTC
CASSPFDEQFF
>many|TRBD1|TRBV7-3|TRBJ2-7
TGTGCCAGCAGCTCCCTCGGTAGACAGGGGGCGAGCGAGCAGTACTTC
CASSSLGRQGASEQYF
>NA|NA|TRBV7-2|TRBJ1-3
TGTGCCAGCAGTCAACCAGGGAAAGGAAACACCATATATTTT
CASSQPGKGNTIYF
>few|NA|TRBV27|TRBJ2-7
TGTGCCAGCAGTTTCAGGGGACAGCAGTACTTC
CASSFRGQQYF
>NA|TRBD1|TRBV5-1|TRBJ2-2
TGCGCCAGCAGCTCCCGGGACAGGGTCACCGGGGAGCTGTTTTTT
CASSSRDRVTGELFF
>many|NA|TRBV2|TRBJ2-7
TGTGCCAGCACTCGCGGCGGACTAACGACCTACGAGCAGTACTTC
CASTRGGLTTYEQYF
>many|TRBD1|TRBV6-1|TRBJ2-7
TGTGCCAGCAGTACGACAGGGCCACCCTACGAGCAGTACTTC
CASSTTGPPYEQYF
>few|TRBD1|TRBV28|TRBJ2-2
TGTGCCGCTCGGACAGGGAACACCGGGGAGCTGTTTTTT
CAARTGNTGELFF
>many|TRBD1|TRBV7-2|TRBJ2-7
TGTGCCAGCAGCTTAGGTCTCGGACAGGGGGCCCGGGAGCAGTACTTC
CASSLGLGQGAREQYF
>few|TRBD2|TRBV5-1|TRBJ2-5
TGCGCCAGCAGCACCAGGGGGCTAGCGGGAGGGAGAGGAGAGACCCAGTACTTC
CASSTRGLAGGRGETQYF
>NA|NA|TRBV18|TRBJ2-1
TGTGCCAGCTCACCTATATCGGGCTCCAGCTCCTACAATGAGCAGTTCTTC
CASSPISGSSSYNEQFF
>NA|NA|TRBV14|TRBJ2-1
TGTGCCAGCAGCCAAGGGTTCCGGGCTAGCTCTCGGAATGAGCAGTTCTTC
CASSQGFRASSRNEQFF
>few|NA|TRBV15|TRBJ2-4
TGTGCCACCGCGGGGGCCATAGACGCCAAAAACATTCAGTACTTC
CATAGAIDAKNIQYF
>many|NA|TRBV27|TRBJ2-1
TGTGCCAGCAGTTTATCCTCGTCGATGATCCCCTACAATGAGCAGTTCTTC
CASSLSSSMIPYNEQFF
>NA|NA|TRBV7-9|TRBJ2-1
TGTGCCAGCAGCTCACCCCTTTGGGGGGTGTTCAATGAGCAGTTCTTC
CASSSPLWGVFNEQFF
>many|TRBD2|TRBV20-1|TRBJ2-2
TGCAGTGCTAGAAGGCTAGCGGGAGGGCCGAACACCGGGGAGCTGTTTTTT
CSARRLAGGPNTGELFF
>many|NA|TRBV28|TRBJ1-4
TGTGCCAGCAGTTCCAAGCCGAGGGGGGTTAATGAAAAACTGTTTTTT
CASSSKPRGVNEKLFF
>few|TRBD2|TRBV27|TRBJ2-7
TGTGCCAGCAGGCGGCGGGAGGTCTCGGCCCTCGAGCAGTACTTC
CASRRREVSALEQYF
>NA|NA|TRBV27|TRBJ2-5
TGTGCCAGCAGTTTATCTGGGCTAGTATTAAGGACCCAGTACTTC
CASSLSGLVLRTQYF
>NA|NA|TRBV19|TRBJ1-2
TGTGCCAGTACCCAACTGGGTCCGTATGGCTACACCTTC
CASTQLGPYGYTF
>many|TRBD2|TRBV3-1|TRBJ2-4
TGTGCCAGCAGCCCTTATAGGACTAGCGGGAGGTCTATCGACATTCAGTACTTC
CASSPYRTSGRSIDIQYF
>NA|NA|TRBV5-1|TRBJ2-4
TGCGCCAGCGGGAATGGGGAAAACATTCAGTACTTC
CASGNGENIQYF
>few|TRBD1|TRBV4-1|TRBJ2-3
TGCGCCAGCCAGGGACAGACCCATCTCGGCACAGATACGCAGTATTTT
CASQGQTHLGTDTQYF
>few|NA|TRBV7-9|TRBJ2-5
TGTGCCAGCAGCTCCACAGTCCAAGAGACCCAGTACTTC
CASSSTVQETQYF
>many|TRBD2|TRBV11-3|TRBJ2-2
TGTGCCAGCAGTTTAGCGGGAACGAACACCGGGGAGCTGTTTTTT
CASSLAGTNTGELFF
>NA|NA|TRBV5-1|TRBJ2-5
TGCGCCAGCAGAAGAGGGCCAGAAGAGACCCAGTACTTC
CASRRGPEETQYF
>few|NA|TRBV10-3|TRBJ2-7
TGTGCCATCAGGGACTATGATAACGAGCAGTACTTC
CAIRDYDNEQYF
>NA|TRBD2|TRBV15|TRBJ2-3
TGTGCCACCATGACAATAGCGGGAGGCACAGATACGCAGTATTTT
CATMTIAGGTDTQYF
>NA|NA|TRBV2|TRBJ2-6
TGTGCCAGCAGGCAATCAAGCTCTGGGGCCAACGTCCTGACTTTC
CASRQSSSGANVLTF
>NA|TRBD1|TRBV29-1|TRBJ2-7
TGCAGCGTTGACTCGGGACAGGAGGTCTACGAGCAGTACTTC
CSVDSGQEVYEQYF
>many|NA|TRBV2|TRBJ1-6
TGTGCCAGACAGGAAACAAGCTCCTATAATTCACCCCTCCACTTT
CARQETSSYNSPLHF
>many|NA|TRBV9|TRBJ1-1
TGTGCCAGCAGCGAATTCCTGAGGGACACTGAAGCTTTCTTT
CASSEFLRDTEAFF
>many|NA|TRBV29-1|TRBJ1-2
TGCAGCCTGAGGGGGAACTATGGCTACACCTTC
CSLRGNYGYTF
>many|TRBD1|TRBV3-1|TRBJ2-1
TGTGCCAGCAGCCAAGAGGGGACAGGGCCTTCCAATTGGGGGCAGTTCTTC
CASSQEGTGPSNWGQFF